The clone carrying this T cell receptor (beta chain) was detected only a few times. The antigen remains unidentified. The treatment denotes: oral pan-JAK inhibitor, 5-10 mg twice daily. Cell sorting was applied to PBMCs, and CD4+ and CD8+ T cells were collected. This sample is part of a study of CD8+ T cells in alopecia areata. Findings and caveats of the study: Higher clonality than in normal scalp was seen in lesional scalp, especially alopecia totalis/universalis.

Germline CDR1 is SQVTM and CDR2 is ANQGSEA. The CDR3 is 12 residues long. V was shortened by 7 bases and J by 4 bases, with 13 bases between the two germline ends. RNA was isolated and reverse transcribed to cDNA, the sequencing template. Libraries were prepared by immunoSEQ multiplex PCR; TCRdb keeps only in-frame clonotypes and omits some of them. Of roughly 280,000 clones listed, roughly 60% were seen once; the top ten hold around 0.84%. This TCR was sampled from a human donor with alopecia areata. V usage is TRBV29-1 and J usage is TRBJ1-2, with D perhaps TRBD1 (5 bases). The sequencing here drew on CD4+ T cells sorted from blood, taken around week 53, from a patient treated with tofacitinib. The CDR3 nucleotides are TGCAGCGGCTACAGGTTCTTCTATGGCTACACCTTC. Translation gives CSGYRFFYGYTF. The full variable domain, its missing parts supplied by reference TRBV29-1 and TRBJ1-2, is SAVISQKPSRDICQRGTSLTIQCQVDSQVTMMFWYRQQPGQSLTLIATANQGSEATYESGFVIDKFPISRPNLTFSTLTVSNMSPEDSSIYLCSGYRFFYGYTFGSGTRLTVV.